Listed below are T cell receptor beta chains from one sample, sequenced in a study of cytomegalovirus exposure and HLA in healthy donors. Assay: immunoSEQ multiplex PCR; the TCRdb copy retains only in-frame clones and omits some. Of about 56,000 clones listed, just over 90% were seen once; the top ten hold about 1.1%. Sequences were obtained from PBMCs. The receptors shown here come from a man aged 18 to 29 in good health and CMV-seronegative. CDR3s include the opening cysteine and the closing phenylalanine or tryptophan. A D gene is named only where the DNA matches it firmly. Expanded clones get a size class; other rows say once, few or many, or leave the size out.

TRBV6-5	-	-	TRBJ2-5	CASSQLVQLQETQYF	TGTGCCAGCAGTCAACTAGTCCAGCTTCAAGAGACCCAGTACTTC
TRBV4-3	-	-	TRBJ2-2	CASSQVVSNTGELFF	TGCGCCAGCAGCCAGGTAGTCTCGAACACCGGGGAGCTGTTTTTT
TRBV7-2	-	TRBD1	TRBJ1-2	CASSPRGTGVSSNYGYTF	TGTGCCAGCAGCCCACGGGGGACAGGCGTCTCTTCTAACTATGGCTACACCTTC
TRBV2	-	-	TRBJ2-3	CASSARESGTDTQYF	TGTGCCAGCAGTGCCAGGGAATCCGGCACAGATACGCAGTATTTT
TRBV5-1	-	TRBD2	TRBJ2-1	CASSLGASGSTYEQFF	TGCGCCAGCAGCTTGGGTGCCAGCGGGAGTACCTATGAGCAGTTCTTC
TRBV6-1	-	TRBD1	TRBJ2-7	CASQDRGYYYEQYF	TGTGCCAGCCAAGACAGGGGGTATTACTACGAGCAGTACTTC
TRBV4-1	-	-	TRBJ1-5	CASSPAGAGNQPQHF	TGCGCCAGCAGCCCGGCGGGCGCCGGCAATCAGCCCCAGCATTTT
TRBV28	-	TRBD1	TRBJ1-1	CASRIRGRNTEAFF	TGTGCCAGCAGAATCAGGGGGCGCAACACTGAAGCTTTCTTT
TRBV19	-	TRBD2	TRBJ2-1	CASSMELAVYNEQFF	TGTGCCAGTAGTATGGAGCTAGCGGTATACAATGAGCAGTTCTTC
TRBV11-2	-	-	TRBJ2-7	CASSLPGSSVYEQYF	TGTGCCAGCAGCTTACCGGGGAGTTCCGTCTACGAGCAGTACTTC
TRBV9	-	TRBD2	TRBJ2-3	CASSPGTSPDTQYF	TGTGCCAGCAGCCCAGGGACTAGCCCAGATACGCAGTATTTT
TRBV2	-	-	TRBJ2-3	CASRGGGTDTQYF	TGTGCCAGCAGGGGAGGGGGGACAGATACGCAGTATTTT
TRBV19	-	-	TRBJ1-1	CASSKGQMNTEAFF	TGTGCCAGTAGTAAAGGACAAATGAACACTGAAGCTTTCTTT
TRBV9	-	-	TRBJ2-1	CASSVALFTEGNEQFF	TGTGCCAGCAGCGTAGCCTTGTTTACGGAGGGCAATGAGCAGTTCTTC
TRBV7-9	-	-	TRBJ1-1	CASSQKQGKDTEAFF	TGTGCCAGCAGCCAAAAACAGGGAAAAGACACTGAAGCTTTCTTT
TRBV7-2	-	TRBD2	TRBJ2-1	CASSLLAGGYNEQFF	TGTGCCAGCAGCTTGTTAGCGGGAGGGTACAATGAGCAGTTCTTC
TRBV6-5	-	TRBD1	TRBJ2-1	CASSLDRGHLSEQFF	TGTGCCAGCAGCCTCGACAGGGGGCATTTAAGCGAGCAGTTCTTC
TRBV28	-	-	TRBJ2-3	CASSLIPAGATDTQYF	TGTGCCAGCAGTTTAATCCCAGCAGGGGCCACAGATACGCAGTATTTT
TRBV19	-	-	TRBJ2-7	CASSIPGQMGSYEQYF	TGTGCCAGTAGTATCCCGGGACAAATGGGCTCCTACGAGCAGTACTTC
TRBV10-2	once	-	TRBJ2-2	CASRQRAANTGELFF	TGCGCCAGCAGACAGAGGGCTGCGAACACCGGGGAGCTGTTTTTT
TRBV29-1	-	TRBD1	TRBJ1-4	CSVEDLGTGNEKLFF	TGCAGCGTTGAAGATCTGGGGACAGGGAATGAAAAACTGTTTTTT
TRBV6-1	-	TRBD1	TRBJ2-5	CASSAGGAWETQYF	TGTGCCAGCAGTGCAGGGGGCGCCTGGGAGACCCAGTACTTC
TRBV18	once	-	TRBJ1-1	CASSRDLTEAFF	TGTGCCAGCTCACGCGACTTGACTGAAGCTTTCTTT
TRBV15	-	-	TRBJ1-2	CATSRDYGGINYGYTF	TGTGCCACCAGCAGAGATTATGGCGGAATTAACTATGGCTACACCTTC
TRBV4-2	-	TRBD2	TRBJ2-2	CASSQVGTSGGELFF	TGTGCCAGCAGCCAAGTTGGGACTAGCGGCGGGGAGCTGTTTTTT
TRBV19	-	-	TRBJ2-7	CASQGATYEQYF	TGTGCCAGTCAGGGTGCAACCTACGAGCAGTACTTC
TRBV28	-	TRBD2	TRBJ2-1	CASSSTSGGYYNEQFF	TGTGCCAGCAGTAGCACTAGCGGGGGATACTACAATGAGCAGTTCTTC
TRBV27	-	-	TRBJ2-5	CASSWGASGQETQYF	TGTGCCAGCAGTTGGGGGGCTAGCGGCCAAGAGACCCAGTACTTC
TRBV5-1	once	-	TRBJ1-1	CASSFFRGDTEAFF	TGCGCCAGCAGCTTCTTCCGGGGAGACACTGAAGCTTTCTTT
TRBV15	once	TRBD1	TRBJ2-7	CATSRDRDRVYEQYF	TGTGCCACCAGCCGCGACCGGGACAGAGTTTACGAGCAGTACTTC
TRBV9	-	TRBD2	TRBJ2-7	CASSLGLAGSNEQYF	TGTGCCAGCAGCCTGGGACTAGCGGGGTCTAACGAGCAGTACTTC
TRBV4-3	-	-	TRBJ2-7	CASSQDGDSYEQYF	TGCGCCAGCAGCCAAGACGGGGACTCCTACGAGCAGTACTTC
TRBV27	-	TRBD1	TRBJ2-7	CASMPGTGGAEQYF	TGTGCCAGCATGCCCGGGACAGGGGGCGCAGAGCAGTACTTC
TRBV7-2	-	TRBD1	TRBJ2-5	CASTWGQSTQETQYF	TGTGCCAGCACGTGGGGACAGAGCACACAAGAGACCCAGTACTTC
TRBV28	-	-	TRBJ2-3	CASSPNTDTQYF	TGTGCCAGCAGTCCCAACACAGATACGCAGTATTTT
TRBV4-1	-	-	TRBJ2-3	CASSQESTDTQYF	TGCGCCAGCAGCCAGGAGAGCACAGATACGCAGTATTTT
TRBV5-6	-	TRBD2	TRBJ2-3	CASSLLTSGGGTDTQYF	TGTGCCAGCAGCTTGCTGACTAGCGGGGGGGGCACAGATACGCAGTATTTT
TRBV5-4	-	TRBD2	TRBJ2-3	CASSDRTSGSTDTQYF	TGTGCCAGCAGCGATCGGACTAGCGGGAGTACAGATACGCAGTATTTT
TRBV4-3	-	TRBD2	TRBJ2-1	CASSRPNSGLNEQFF	TGCGCCAGCAGCCGACCAAATAGCGGGCTTAATGAGCAGTTCTTC
TRBV11-2	-	TRBD2	TRBJ2-3	CASSLSGLITDTQYF	TGTGCCAGCAGCCTGTCGGGACTAATCACAGATACGCAGTATTTT
TRBV7-3	-	TRBD2	TRBJ2-1	CASSYLRGLAGDNEQFF	TGTGCCAGCAGCTACCTCCGCGGACTAGCGGGAGACAATGAGCAGTTCTTC
TRBV28	once	-	TRBJ2-1	CASSGWTVSYNEQFF	TGTGCCAGCAGTGGGTGGACAGTATCCTACAATGAGCAGTTCTTC
TRBV11-3	once	TRBD1	TRBJ2-7	CASSSPGTGDEQYF	TGTGCCAGCAGCTCCCCCGGGACAGGGGACGAGCAGTACTTC
TRBV6-6	-	-	TRBJ2-7	CARGAVTYEQYF	TGTGCCAGGGGAGCGGTGACCTACGAGCAGTACTTC
TRBV15	-	-	TRBJ2-3	CATSRDRQDTDTQYF	TGTGCCACCAGCAGAGATCGGCAGGACACAGATACGCAGTATTTT
TRBV11-3	-	-	TRBJ2-3	CASSLGGPSTDTQYF	TGTGCCAGCAGCTTAGGCGGGCCAAGCACAGATACGCAGTATTTT
TRBV7-2	-	-	TRBJ2-7	CASGIAVAYEQYF	TGTGCCAGCGGGATAGCGGTGGCCTACGAGCAGTACTTC
TRBV6-5	-	-	TRBJ2-1	CASSYSADNEQFF	TGTGCCAGCAGTTACTCGGCCGACAATGAGCAGTTCTTC
TRBV7-9	-	TRBD1	TRBJ2-4	CASDDRGTNIQYF	TGTGCCAGCGACGACAGGGGAACAAACATTCAGTACTTC
TRBV18	-	-	TRBJ1-2	CASSPMPGANYGYTF	TGTGCCAGCTCACCAATGCCAGGGGCGAACTATGGCTACACCTTC